These 11 T cell receptor beta chains came from one sample sequenced in a study of vaccination effects on CD4 cells after COVID-19. The ViraFEST assay expanded antigen-specific CD4+ T cells with viral peptide pools before sequencing. The culture ran for nine to eleven days, and then CD4+ T cells were isolated. Two doses of BNT162b2 or mRNA-1273 vaccine were administered to participants. The antigens of these receptors remain unknown. TCRdb keeps only in-frame clones here, not all; method: immunoSEQ multiplex PCR. The profile shows about 59,000 clones, roughly 78% of them singletons. Sequenced here: CD4+ T cells from PBMCs cultured with HCoV-OC43 spike peptides, sampled after COVID-19 vaccination. Subset defined: HCoV-OC43 spike overlapping peptide pool stimulation. These TCRs come from a human donor who received a COVID-19 vaccine.

The chain employs TRBV7-2 and TRBJ1-2; D might be TRBD1 (5 bases). The CDR3 is 13 amino acids. Germline V gives CDR1 SGHTA, CDR2 FQGNSA. The V end was cut by 2 bases, the J end by 4 bases, with 8 bases between. The CDR3 nucleotides are TGTGCCAGCAGCTTAAGGGGCATCTATGGCTACACCTTC. This encodes CASSLRGIYGYTF.

V gene TRBV7-9 combines with J gene TRBJ2-7; weak D call: TRBD2 (5 bases). Germline loops: CDR1 SEHNR, CDR2 FQNEAQ (reference sequence). The length of the CDR3 is 13 residues. Between the trimmed V and J ends, which lost 3 bases and 1 base, there was a span of 7 bases. For the CDR3, the DNA is TGTGCCAGCAGCTTCGGGGAGTCCTACGAGCAGTACGTC. Translation gives CASSFGESYEQYV.

This sequence joins TRBV6-5 and TRBJ2-3; D is undetermined. The V gene's germline CDR1 is MNHEY and CDR2 SVGAGI. V gave up 6 bases and J gave up 0 bases, with 13 bases separating them. The CDR3 consists of 15 residues. DNA for the CDR3: TGTGCCAGCAGGACTGGACGGATTAGCACAGATACGCAGTATTTT. Protein product: CASRTGRISTDTQYF.

This chain links TRBV2 with TRBJ1-2, with D maybe TRBD1 (5 bases). This CDR3 comprises 12 residues. Germline V gene lookup returns CDR1 SNHLY and CDR2 FYNNEI. V lost 10 bases to trimming and J lost 5 bases, with 14 bases between them. The CDR3 DNA is TGTGCCACCAGGCGGGGGGGGTATGGCTACACCTTC. It codes for CATRRGGYGYTF.

Only a few counts were recorded for this clone. This chain joins TRBV2 and TRBJ1-4; D may be TRBD1 (5 bases). Trimming took 7 bases from V and 10 from J, leaving 25 bases between them. This CDR3 spans 16 amino acids. Germline lookup yields CDR1 SNHLY and CDR2 FYNNEI. CDR3 DNA: TGTGCCAGCACCCTATCCGCAGTTGGGGGAAGGGGAAAACTGTTTTTT. Translated, it gives CASTLSAVGGRGKLFF.

In its sample, this clone was seen a few times. The J gene is TRBJ1-2, the V gene TRBV11-1, with 7 bases identical to TRBD1. Germline trimming cut 0 bases from V and 4 bases from J; bases unmatched to any gene: 5. The CDR3 consists of 15 residues. From germline, CDR1 is SGHAT and CDR2 FQDESV (reference sequence). CDR3 loop: CASSLAGGDGYGYTF. CDR3 nucleotides: TGTGCCAGCAGCTTAGCAGGGGGCGACGGCTATGGCTACACCTTC.

The J gene is TRBJ1-1, the V gene TRBV6-1; D gene unclear. CDR3 length: 13 amino acids. The germline V and J ends were trimmed by 0 bases and 4 bases, with 6 bases remaining between them. The germline V gene encodes CDR1 MNHNS and CDR2 SASEGT. CDR3 residues: CASSEAWGTEAFF. The CDR3 nucleotides are TGTGCCAGCAGTGAAGCCTGGGGCACTGAAGCTTTCTTT.

The gene calls are TRBV6-2 or TRBV6-3 and TRBJ2-7; D is possibly TRBD1 (5 bases). V was cut by 6 bases and J by 1 base, with 7 bases left in between. Per the germline V gene, CDR1 is MNHEY and CDR2 is SVGEGT. This CDR3 spans 12 amino acids. The chain's CDR3 is CASSDSSYEQYV. In DNA form, the CDR3 reads TGTGCCAGCAGCGACAGTTCCTACGAGCAGTACGTC.

The rearrangement links TRBV6-6 to TRBJ2-3; 10 bases are a match to TRBD2. The V and J ends lost 5 bases and 1 base, in that order; junction bases with no gene match: 6. Germline-derived CDR1 and CDR2 are MNHNY and SVGAGI (reference sequence). The CDR3 is 16 residues long. The CDR3 spells CASSPGLAVGTDTQYF. The DNA for the CDR3 is TGTGCCAGCAGTCCCGGACTAGCGGTTGGCACAGATACGCAGTATTTT.

The table lists this clone with a few counts. V gene TRBV6-1 combines with J gene TRBJ2-7, with no clear D. V was cut by 1 base and J by 6 bases, with 7 bases left in between. This CDR3 region has 12 residues. CDR1 MNHNS and CDR2 SASEGT come from the germline V gene. CDR3: CASSEVRFEQYV. CDR3 in DNA: TGTGCCAGCAGTGAAGTGAGGTTCGAGCAGTACGTC.

This clone showed up just a few times. CDR3 sequence reads: CASSLGAGGGQPQHF. DNA of the CDR3: TGTGCCAGCAGCCTTGGGGCAGGGGGCGGTCAGCCCCAGCATTTT. The rearrangement uses TRBV7-3 and TRBJ1-5, with 8 bases identical to TRBD1. Germline CDR1 and CDR2: SGHTA and FQGTGA. The CDR3 extends over 15 amino acids. V was pared by 5 bases and J by 6 bases, with 9 bases of the junction left unmatched.